Below are 8 T cell receptor beta chains sequenced from a single sample in a study of T-cell reconstitution after alpha-beta-depleted transplantation in children. A library of TCRbeta sequences, prepared with unique molecular identifiers, was generated. TCRdb itself ran the PCR reads through MiXCR, one entry per CDR3 protein. Seen here are approximately 91,000 distinct CDR3 sequences, approximately 8.4% observed once, and the top ten hold more than 6.5%. The sample here was PBMCs from the stem cell graft donor, taken from the stem cell graft. The origin of the receptors is a human donor who donated a stem cell graft to a child with congenital amegakaryocytic thrombocytopenia.

This clonotype was counted ten times or more. The rearrangement joins TRBV12-3 or TRBV12-4 to TRBJ1-2; D possibly corresponds to TRBD1 (6 bases). The CDR3 runs 14 residues. The V end was cut by 6 bases, the J end by 7 bases, with 18 bases between. The CDR3: CASSPRGAGAGYTF. In DNA, the CDR3 is TGTGCCAGCAGCCCCCGGGGGGCCGGGGCTGGCTACACCTTC.

The rearrangement links TRBV20-1 to TRBJ2-5; the D is unclear. Germline values: CDR1 DFQATT, CDR2 SNEGSKA (reference sequence). V was clipped by 3 bases and J by 4 bases, with 12 bases between them. The length of the CDR3 is 13 residues. The CDR3, as DNA: TGCAGTGCTAGGGAAGGGAATTCAGAGACCCAGTACTTC. Protein product: CSAREGNSETQYF.

Ten or more counts support this clonotype. The gene calls are TRBV7-2 and TRBJ2-3; D is unclear. The germline gives CDR1 SGHTA, CDR2 FQGNSA. This CDR3 comprises 14 residues. CDR3 in DNA: TGTGTGAGCACCCCGGGCCTTAGCACAGATACGCAGTATTTT. This encodes CVSTPGLSTDTQYF.

Many counts were recorded for this clonotype. The genes are TRBV6-1 and TRBJ2-6; unclear D gene. Trimming removed 7 bases from V and 0 bases from J, with 10 bases in between. This CDR3 contains 15 residues. Per germline, CDR1 MNHNS and CDR2 SASEGT. CDR3 sequence: CASTETVSGANVLTF. The CDR3 nucleotides read TGTGCCAGCACCGAGACGGTCTCTGGGGCCAACGTCCTGACTTTC.

This clonotype occurred many times. This chain uses TRBV7-9 with TRBJ2-7; D possibly uses TRBD1 or TRBD2 (5 bases each). CDR1 and CDR2 (germline): SEHNR, FQNEAQ (reference sequence). The V gene lost 1 base and the J gene lost 3 bases, with 19 bases spanning the gap. This CDR3 is built from 17 residues. The CDR3 bases are TGTGCCAGCAGCTTAGATACCACGGGTGGGGACCTCTACGAGCAGTACTTC. This codes for CASSLDTTGGDLYEQYF.

This clonotype was counted ten times or more. The chain joins TRBV10-3 to TRBJ1-6; D gene uncertain. This CDR3 is built from 16 residues. The germline V gene encodes CDR1 ENHRY and CDR2 SYGVKD. Deletions cut 0 bases from V and 11 bases from J, with 17 bases between. CDR3 loop: CAISESRVDLPPPLHF. Written as DNA, the CDR3 is TGTGCCATCAGTGAGTCCCGGGTAGATCTCCCGCCACCCCTCCACTTT.

This clonotype was seen ten or more times. The genes are TRBV15 and TRBJ2-1; D not resolved. V lost 3 bases, J lost 3 bases, and 15 bases lay in between. The CDR3 has 16 amino acids. The germline CDR1 and CDR2 sequences are LNHNV and YYDKDF (reference sequence). The CDR3 here is CATSSPEARIYNEQFF. As DNA, the CDR3 is TGTGCCACCAGCAGTCCTGAAGCGAGAATCTACAATGAGCAGTTCTTC. The entire variable domain, with the rest obtained from reference TRBV15 and TRBJ2-1, is as follows: DAMVIQNPRYQVTQFGKPVTLSCSQTLNHNVMYWYQQKSSQAPKLLFHYYDKDFNNEADTPDNFQSRRPNTSFCFLDIRSPGLGDTAMYLCATSSPEARIYNEQFFGPGTRLTVL.

Many counts were recorded for this clonotype. The chain employs TRBV3-1 and TRBJ1-1; no firm D call. The CDR3 runs 15 residues. Germline values: CDR1 LGHDT, CDR2 YNNKEL (reference sequence). Between the trimmed V and J ends, which lost 5 bases and 0 bases, there was a span of 13 bases. CDR3 in amino acids: CASSRRGNMNTEAFF. The CDR3 coding sequence is TGTGCCAGCAGCAGAAGAGGGAACATGAACACTGAAGCTTTCTTT.